The rows below give T cell receptor beta chains drawn from one sample of a study of regulatory T cells in long-lasting Graves disease. TCRdb reprocessed the multiplex PCR reads with MiXCR, giving one entry per CDR3 protein. The top ten hold around a sixth of the sample, which has roughly 500,000 distinct CDR3 sequences, approximately 14% seen once. These records were also assigned to another study, of T cells in Graves' hyperthyroidism and ophthalmopathy.

Sample: peripheral blood mononuclear cells (PBMCs), taken at new diagnosis, from a patient treated with antithyroid drugs. The receptor source for this set is a woman between 50 and 59 years old with Graves disease. The CDR3 runs from the conserved cysteine through the conserved F or W. Each record gives: V gene, CDR3 length, clone size, J gene, D gene, CDR3 protein, CDR3 DNA. A D gene is named only where the DNA matches it firmly. Size values are once, few and many counts, or a class for expanded clones, and some rows have none.

V: TRBV10-3
length: 15
size: .
J: TRBJ2-7
D: TRBD1
CDR3: CAIRTTGGDSYEQYF
DNA: TGTGCCATCAGAACGACAGGGGGGGACTCCTACGAGCAGTACTTC

V: TRBV2
length: 12
size: .
J: TRBJ2-1
D: .
CDR3: CASSVGGIEQLF
DNA: TGTGCCAGCAGTGTCGGGGGAATTGAGCAGCTCTTC

V: TRBV19
length: 13
size: few
J: TRBJ1-5
D: .
CDR3: CASGGGSNQPQHF
DNA: TGTGCCAGTGGGGGCGGCAGCAATCAGCCCCAGCATTTT

V: TRBV4-1
length: 14
size: few
J: TRBJ2-5
D: TRBD2
CDR3: CASSHGPGGESQYF
DNA: TGCGCCAGCAGCCACGGACCGGGAGGGGAGAGCCAGTACTTC

V: TRBV3-1
length: 13
size: many
J: TRBJ1-1
D: TRBD1
CDR3: CASSRTGRGPTFF
DNA: TGTGCCAGCAGCCGGACAGGGAGGGGACCCACTTTCTTT

V: TRBV27
length: 11
size: many
J: TRBJ2-7
D: .
CDR3: CASGRPYEQYF
DNA: TGTGCCAGCGGCAGACCCTACGAGCAGTACTTC

V: TRBV6-2/TRBV6-3
length: 16
size: .
J: TRBJ1-2
D: TRBD1
CDR3: CASSYSLRDRAYGNTF
DNA: TGTGCCAGCAGTTACTCACTCCGGGACAGGGCCTATGGCAACACCTTC

V: TRBV18
length: 13
size: many
J: TRBJ2-5
D: .
CDR3: CASSPGAEETQYF
DNA: TGTGCCAGCTCACCTGGGGCAGAAGAGACCCAGTACTTC

V: TRBV18
length: 15
size: many
J: TRBJ1-1
D: .
CDR3: CASSPPPGAGTEAFF
DNA: TGTGCCAGCTCACCACCACCCGGGGCGGGCACTGAAGCTTTCTTT

V: TRBV6-1
length: 16
size: many
J: TRBJ2-7
D: TRBD2
CDR3: CASSLGLAGGPHEQYF
DNA: TGTGCCAGCAGTCTGGGACTAGCGGGAGGGCCTCACGAGCAGTACTTC

V: TRBV2
length: 12
size: few
J: TRBJ2-7
D: TRBD2
CDR3: CASSEGTRRRYF
DNA: TGTGCCAGCAGTGAAGGGACTAGACGGCGGTACTTC

V: TRBV16
length: 14
size: .
J: TRBJ1-2
D: .
CDR3: CASSPAGANYGYTF
DNA: TGTGCCAGCAGCCCCGCCGGAGCTAACTATGGCTACACCTTC

V: TRBV7-9
length: 15
size: .
J: TRBJ2-1
D: .
CDR3: CASPTGGPTYNEQFF
DNA: TGTGCCAGCCCGACCGGGGGCCCGACCTACAATGAGCAGTTCTTC

V: TRBV3-1
length: 17
size: many
J: TRBJ1-5
D: TRBD1
CDR3: CASSQDQGTGTNQPQHF
DNA: TGTGCCAGCAGCCAAGATCAGGGGACAGGGACTAATCAGCCCCAGCATTTT

V: TRBV27
length: 14
size: many
J: TRBJ2-7
D: .
CDR3: CASSLSVHGYEQYF
DNA: TGTGCCAGCAGTTTGTCGGTACACGGCTACGAGCAGTACTTC

V: TRBV29-1
length: 12
size: few
J: TRBJ1-1
D: .
CDR3: CSATVSNTEAFF
DNA: TGCAGCGCTACCGTTTCGAACACTGAAGCTTTCTTT

V: TRBV20-1
length: 16
size: .
J: TRBJ2-1
D: TRBD2
CDR3: CSASRGGLAGLGEQFF
DNA: TGCAGTGCTAGCAGGGGAGGACTAGCGGGCCTTGGTGAGCAGTTCTTC

V: TRBV28
length: 13
size: many
J: TRBJ2-5
D: .
CDR3: CASLTTHQETQYF
DNA: TGTGCCAGCCTCACGACACACCAAGAGACCCAGTACTTC

V: TRBV14
length: 14
size: few
J: TRBJ1-1
D: .
CDR3: CASSQTLDSSEAFF
DNA: TGTGCCAGCAGCCAAACCCTAGACAGCTCTGAAGCTTTCTTT

V: TRBV5-1
length: 15
size: many
J: TRBJ2-3
D: TRBD2
CDR3: CASSLRASGRDTQYF
DNA: TGCGCCAGCAGCTTGCGGGCTAGCGGGCGAGATACGCAGTATTTT

V: TRBV10-3
length: 13
size: .
J: TRBJ2-5
D: TRBD2
CDR3: CAIRGLAGETQYF
DNA: TGTGCCATCCGAGGACTAGCGGGAGAGACCCAGTACTTC

V: TRBV20-1
length: 13
size: few
J: TRBJ2-5
D: .
CDR3: CSANDGYQETQYF
DNA: TGCAGTGCCAACGACGGGTACCAAGAGACCCAGTACTTC

V: TRBV20-1
length: 16
size: many
J: TRBJ2-2
D: TRBD2
CDR3: CSASSLAGVGTGELFF
DNA: TGCAGTGCTAGTAGTTTAGCGGGAGTGGGGACCGGGGAGCTGTTTTTT

V: TRBV6-1
length: 16
size: many
J: TRBJ2-5
D: TRBD2
CDR3: CASSDTPQWGGETQYF
DNA: TGTGCCAGCAGTGACACTCCACAGTGGGGGGGTGAGACCCAGTACTTC

V: TRBV10-3
length: 14
size: .
J: TRBJ2-1
D: TRBD2
CDR3: CAIMGLAGGGGQFF
DNA: TGTGCCATCATGGGACTAGCGGGAGGTGGTGGGCAGTTCTTC

V: TRBV29-1
length: 12
size: many
J: TRBJ1-1
D: TRBD1
CDR3: CSAGTENTEAFF
DNA: TGCAGCGCAGGGACAGAGAACACTGAAGCTTTCTTT

V: TRBV29-1
length: 16
size: few
J: TRBJ2-1
D: TRBD1
CDR3: CSVEGGTGSLYNEQFF
DNA: TGCAGCGTTGAAGGAGGGACAGGAAGTCTTTACAATGAGCAGTTCTTC

V: TRBV12-3/TRBV12-4
length: 13
size: many
J: TRBJ1-2
D: .
CDR3: CASSYGLSYGYTF
DNA: TGTGCCAGCAGTTATGGGCTTAGCTATGGCTACACCTTC

V: TRBV11-2
length: 12
size: many
J: TRBJ2-1
D: .
CDR3: CASSLGVYEQFF
DNA: TGTGCCAGCAGCTTAGGGGTGTATGAGCAGTTCTTC

V: TRBV28
length: 17
size: many
J: TRBJ2-1
D: TRBD2
CDR3: CASSSGTSGLSYNEQFF
DNA: TGTGCCAGCAGTTCGGGAACTAGCGGCCTATCCTACAATGAGCAGTTCTTC

V: TRBV3-1
length: 11
size: many
J: TRBJ2-7
D: .
CDR3: CASSQGGEQYF
DNA: TGTGCCAGCAGCCAGGGTGGCGAGCAGTACTTC

V: TRBV5-1
length: 15
size: many
J: TRBJ2-2
D: TRBD2
CDR3: CASSLTSGNTGELFF
DNA: TGTGCCAGCAGTCTTACTAGCGGGAACACCGGGGAGCTGTTTTTT

V: TRBV2
length: 15
size: many
J: TRBJ1-5
D: .
CDR3: CASSAAGPSNQPQHF
DNA: TGTGCCAGCAGTGCTGCAGGGCCTAGCAATCAGCCCCAGCATTTT

V: TRBV7-3
length: 15
size: many
J: TRBJ2-1
D: .
CDR3: CASSLGQTDYNEQFF
DNA: TGTGCCAGCAGCTTAGGCCAAACCGACTACAATGAGCAGTTCTTC

V: TRBV7-3
length: 18
size: .
J: TRBJ2-3
D: TRBD2
CDR3: CASSRGASGRWGTDTQYF
DNA: TGTGCCAGCAGCCGAGGGGCTAGCGGGAGGTGGGGCACAGATACGCAGTATTTT

V: TRBV6-1
length: 15
size: .
J: TRBJ2-2
D: .
CDR3: CASSPGLRNTGELFF
DNA: TGTGCCAGCAGTCCGGGACTTAGGAACACCGGGGAGCTGTTTTTT

V: TRBV5-1
length: 15
size: many
J: TRBJ2-3
D: .
CDR3: CASSSQGDSTDTQYF
DNA: TGTGCCAGCAGCTCCCAGGGCGATAGCACAGATACGCAGTATTTT

V: TRBV3-1
length: 16
size: .
J: TRBJ2-1
D: TRBD2
CDR3: CASSRGLAGGMNEQFF
DNA: TGTGCCAGCAGCCGCGGACTAGCGGGAGGAATGAATGAGCAGTTCTTC

V: TRBV7-2
length: 16
size: many
J: TRBJ2-1
D: .
CDR3: CASSLEDGYLYNEQFF
DNA: TGTGCCAGCAGCTTAGAGGACGGTTACCTCTACAATGAGCAGTTCTTC

V: TRBV13
length: 16
size: .
J: TRBJ2-7
D: .
CDR3: CASSTEAHGRTGEQYF
DNA: TGTGCCAGCAGCACAGAGGCCCACGGCAGAACCGGCGAGCAGTACTTC

V: TRBV5-1
length: 14
size: .
J: TRBJ1-6
D: TRBD1
CDR3: CASSRGQANSPLHF
DNA: TGCGCCAGCAGCCGGGGACAGGCGAATTCACCCCTCCACTTT

V: TRBV11-2
length: 16
size: many
J: TRBJ2-7
D: .
CDR3: CASSLALQGSSYEQYF
DNA: TGTGCCAGCAGCTTAGCGTTACAAGGGAGCTCCTACGAGCAGTACTTC

V: TRBV2
length: 16
size: many
J: TRBJ2-5
D: TRBD1
CDR3: CASSPWGDRRQETQYF
DNA: TGTGCCAGCAGCCCTTGGGGGGACAGGCGACAAGAGACCCAGTACTTC

V: TRBV28
length: 14
size: many
J: TRBJ2-4
D: TRBD1
CDR3: CASSVHQGQNIQYF
DNA: TGTGCCAGCAGCGTACATCAGGGACAGAACATTCAGTACTTC

V: TRBV28
length: 18
size: many
J: TRBJ1-1
D: .
CDR3: CASSLSVKPYSLNTEAFF
DNA: TGTGCCAGCAGTTTGTCCGTAAAGCCCTACTCTCTGAACACTGAAGCTTTCTTT

V: TRBV6-1
length: 13
size: .
J: TRBJ2-5
D: .
CDR3: CAGRDLAVETQYF
DNA: TGTGCCGGCAGGGACTTGGCGGTGGAGACCCAGTACTTC

V: TRBV20-1
length: 17
size: .
J: TRBJ2-3
D: TRBD2
CDR3: CSASPASGTPRADTQYF
DNA: TGCAGTGCTAGTCCCGCTAGCGGGACTCCTCGCGCAGATACGCAGTATTTT

V: TRBV5-5
length: 15
size: .
J: TRBJ1-3
D: .
CDR3: CASSLAPGKGNTIYF
DNA: TGTGCCAGCAGCTTGGCCCCAGGGAAAGGAAACACCATATATTTT

V: TRBV3-1
length: 16
size: many
J: TRBJ2-5
D: .
CDR3: CASSQGVLGDQETQYF
DNA: TGTGCCAGCAGCCAAGGGGTGTTGGGAGATCAAGAGACCCAGTACTTC

V: TRBV12-3/TRBV12-4
length: 15
size: many
J: TRBJ2-5
D: .
CDR3: CASSLSWGARETQYF
DNA: TGTGCCAGCAGTTTATCTTGGGGGGCTCGTGAGACCCAGTACTTC

V: TRBV20-1
length: 14
size: many
J: TRBJ2-7
D: .
CDR3: CSARGGAPSYEQYF
DNA: TGCAGTGCTAGAGGAGGGGCCCCTTCCTACGAGCAGTACTTC

V: TRBV12-3/TRBV12-4
length: 15
size: many
J: TRBJ2-7
D: .
CDR3: CASSFVGLGSYEQYF
DNA: TGTGCCAGCAGTTTTGTTGGGTTGGGGTCCTACGAGCAGTACTTC

V: TRBV7-8
length: 15
size: .
J: TRBJ2-7
D: TRBD1
CDR3: CASSLGPGGFYEQYF
DNA: TGTGCCAGCAGCTTAGGTCCAGGGGGTTTCTACGAGCAGTACTTC

V: TRBV2
length: 13
size: many
J: TRBJ2-5
D: .
CDR3: CATSVGYQETQYF
DNA: TGTGCCACCTCTGTCGGGTACCAAGAGACCCAGTACTTC

V: TRBV28
length: 13
size: many
J: TRBJ2-1
D: .
CDR3: CASSSTDTNEQFF
DNA: TGTGCCAGCAGTTCCACGGACACGAATGAGCAGTTCTTC

V: TRBV19
length: 15
size: .
J: TRBJ1-5
D: .
CDR3: CASSIDRGGYQPQHF
DNA: TGTGCCAGTAGTATAGATAGAGGAGGATATCAGCCCCAGCATTTT

V: TRBV6-2/TRBV6-3
length: 15
size: few
J: TRBJ2-7
D: .
CDR3: CASSETSGAPTEQYF
DNA: TGTGCCAGCAGTGAAACCTCCGGGGCACCCACCGAGCAGTACTTC

V: TRBV2
length: 15
size: .
J: TRBJ1-5
D: TRBD1
CDR3: CASSNQGQINQPQHF
DNA: TGTGCCAGCAGTAATCAGGGACAGATAAATCAGCCCCAGCATTTT

V: TRBV9
length: 16
size: .
J: TRBJ2-3
D: TRBD2
CDR3: CASSPRTSIATDTQYF
DNA: TGTGCCAGCAGCCCAAGGACTAGCATTGCCACAGATACGCAGTATTTT

V: TRBV12-3/TRBV12-4
length: 14
size: few
J: TRBJ1-3
D: .
CDR3: CASAKGNSGNTIYF
DNA: TGTGCCAGCGCAAAAGGGAACTCTGGAAACACCATATATTTT